The 10 T cell receptor beta chains below come from one sample, sequenced in a study of blood T cell repertoires in COVID-19. The table came from immunoSEQ multiplex PCR; TCRdb's copy has only in-frame clones and leaves some out. The sample includes 200,000 to 300,000 clones, roughly 88% of them seen just once. Sequenced: peripheral blood. The receptors were gathered from a woman aged 25-40 years with acute or convalescent COVID-19.

This sequence joins TRBV7-6 and TRBJ2-1, with TRBD1 matching over 11 bases. Trimming took 2 bases from V and 8 from J; bases not matched to a gene: 8. The germline V gene encodes CDR1 SGHVS and CDR2 FNYEAQ. This CDR3 is 16 amino acids long. CDR3 sequence reads: CASSLPPGQGVDEQFF. CDR3 nucleotides: TGTGCCAGCAGCTTACCACCGGGACAGGGGGTTGATGAGCAGTTCTTC.

This clone showed up just once. The rearrangement joins TRBV6-5 to TRBJ2-7, with D perhaps TRBD2 (5 bases). Germline CDR1 reads MNHEY; CDR2 reads SVGAGI. V was cut by 6 bases and J by 6 bases, with 9 bases left in between. This CDR3 is 11 amino acids long. CDR3 coding DNA: TGTGCCAGCAGGTCAGGAGGCGAGCAGTACTTC. Translating gives CASRSGGEQYF.

V gene TRBV13 combines with J gene TRBJ1-3; no clear D. V was cut by 0 bases and J by 5 bases, with 17 bases left in between. Germline V gene data show CDR1 as PRHDT and CDR2 as FYEKMQ (reference sequence). There are 17 residues in the CDR3. The DNA of the CDR3 is TGTGCCAGCAGCTTAGGCCACCCCGGCGTGCGGAGAAACACCATATATTTT. Translating it yields CASSLGHPGVRRNTIYF.

The rearrangement links TRBV6-5 to TRBJ2-7; 11 bases agree with TRBD2. This CDR3 region has 14 residues. The J segment lost 1 base and the V segment lost 9 bases, leaving 5 bases of the junction unmatched. Germline V gene lookup returns CDR1 MNHEY and CDR2 SVGAGI. The CDR3 DNA sequence: TGTGCCAGTTTAAGGACTAGCGGGTCCTACGAGCAGTACTTC. Amino acid sequence: CASLRTSGSYEQYF.

The chain has TRBV3-1 (or the pseudogene TRBV3-2) and TRBJ1-2, with D tentatively TRBD1 (5 bases). This CDR3 has 14 amino acids. Germline V gene lookup returns CDR1 LGHDT and CDR2 YNNKEL (reference sequence). The ends were cut back, 0 bases at V and 10 bases at J, with 15 bases in the middle. The CDR3 sequence is CASSQDHAGGDYTF. In DNA form, the CDR3 reads TGTGCCAGCAGCCAAGATCACGCCGGGGGTGACTACACCTTC.

The rearrangement links TRBV9 to TRBJ2-3, with 9 bases that match TRBD1. CDR3 length equals 16 residues. Germline assignment: CDR1 SGDLS and CDR2 YYNGEE. The J segment lost 2 bases and the V segment lost 0 bases, leaving 4 bases of the junction unmatched. CDR3 DNA sequence: TGTGCCAGCAGCGTAGGGACAGGGGCCATCACAGATACGCAGTATTTT. Encoded protein: CASSVGTGAITDTQYF.

This chain links TRBV9 with TRBJ2-1, with unresolved D. The germline gives CDR1 SGDLS, CDR2 YYNGEE. The CDR3 has 13 residues. Trimming took off 3 bases at V and 6 bases at J, with 10 bases between the two ends. The CDR3 is CASSDSRSNEQFF. CDR3 coding DNA: TGTGCCAGCAGCGATTCACGGAGCAATGAGCAGTTCTTC.

The V and J genes are TRBV5-6 and TRBJ1-4; D is possibly TRBD1 (6 bases). This CDR3 spans 16 amino acids. Trimming cost V 4 bases and J 3 bases, with 16 bases left between them. The V gene's germline CDR1 is SGHDT and CDR2 YYEEEE. CDR3 coding DNA: TGTGCCAGCAGCGGACAGACGCGACTCCCTAATGAAAAACTGTTTTTT. The encoded protein is CASSGQTRLPNEKLFF. Full variable domain (remainder filled in from reference TRBV5-6 and TRBJ1-4): DAGVTQSPTHLIKTRGQQVTLRCSPKSGHDTVSWYQQALGQGPQFIFQYYEEEERQRGNFPDRFSGHQFPNYSSELNVNALLLGDSALYLCASSGQTRLPNEKLFFGSGTQLSVL.

The chain employs TRBV6-5 and TRBJ1-4; D is possibly TRBD1 (5 bases). This CDR3 has 15 amino acids. CDR1 is MNHEY, CDR2 SVGAGI, per germline. The V end lost 6 bases, the J end lost 10 bases, and 21 bases lay between the germline ends. Here the CDR3 reads CASSLPPLGGGKLFF. In DNA, the CDR3 is TGTGCCAGCAGCCTACCACCACTCGGGGGTGGAAAACTGTTTTTT.

The CDR3 DNA reads TGTGCCAGCACTTCCTGGACAGGGAGGGGAGAGACCCAGTACTTC. Residues: CASTSWTGRGETQYF. The chain has TRBV6-1 and TRBJ2-5, with D possibly matching TRBD1 (8 bases). CDR1 and CDR2 from the germline V gene are MNHNS and SASEGT. The CDR3 covers 15 residues. The V and J ends lost 7 bases and 4 bases respectively, with 19 bases between them.